What follows are 19 T cell receptor beta chains derived from one specimen sequenced in a study of T-cell reconstitution after alpha-beta-depleted transplantation in children. Unique molecular identifiers tagged the TCRbeta library. Each CDR3 protein gets one entry after TCRdb re-called the PCR reads with MiXCR. The repertoire has some 300,000 distinct CDR3 sequences, around 10% of them found once; the top ten carry over 6%. Sequenced material: PBMCs, taken before TCRalphabeta/CD19-depleted stem cell transplant. The receptors shown here come from a boy under three years old with acute myeloid leukemia, due to receive a stem cell transplant.

V usage is TRBV7-9 and J usage is TRBJ1-1; weak D call: TRBD1 (5 bases). Germline assignment: CDR1 SEHNR and CDR2 FQNEAQ (reference sequence). The CDR3 sequence is 16 residues long. Trimming took off 1 base at V and 1 base at J, with 13 bases between the two ends. The CDR3 DNA reads as TGTGCCAGCAGCTTAGTGGGGGGGGGGACGAACACTGAAGCTTTCTTT. It encodes CASSLVGGGTNTEAFF.

There are many counts of this clonotype. The J gene is TRBJ2-1, the V gene TRBV9; a possible D gene is TRBD2 (6 bases). The CDR3 runs to 15 residues. Per germline, CDR1 SGDLS and CDR2 YYNGEE. Trimming removed 3 bases at V and 4 bases at J, with 14 bases between. The CDR3 sequence is CASSARTGVYNEQFF. CDR3 sequence (DNA): TGTGCCAGCAGCGCCAGGACGGGGGTATACAATGAGCAGTTCTTC.

Remarks on this clonotype: A read error may be the cause here, since a much bigger clone is one base away. The chain is built from TRBV12-3 or TRBV12-4 and TRBJ2-2; 9 bases map to TRBD1. The CDR3 is 15 amino acids. J gave up 4 bases and V 6 bases, and 6 bases lay outside the gene matches. CDR3 residues: CASSHGTGLTGELFF. DNA for the CDR3: TGTGCCAGCAGCCACGGGACAGGGCTCACCGGGGAGCTGTTTTTT.

J is TRBJ1-6 and V is TRBV30; TRBD1 is a possible D gene (5 bases). This CDR3 is 17 amino acids long. V was clipped by 2 bases and J by 0 bases, with 14 bases between them. The germline V gene has CDR1 GTSNPN and CDR2 SVGIG (reference sequence). The CDR3 bases are TGTGCCTGGAGTACGGGGCTCTCAGGCTCCTATAATTCACCCCTCCACTTT. Protein sequence: CAWSTGLSGSYNSPLHF.

This clonotype has ten or more counts. J is TRBJ1-6 and V is TRBV5-1; 7 nucleotides match TRBD1. This CDR3 has 14 residues. V lost 3 bases to trimming and J lost 13 bases; unmatched junction nucleotides: 10. Germline V gene sequence: CDR1 SGHRS, CDR2 YFSETQ. CDR3 region: CASSSGQPGGPLHF. DNA of the CDR3: TGCGCCAGCAGCTCGGGACAGCCCGGCGGTCCCCTCCACTTT.

In this sample, this clonotype turned up a few times. CDR3 protein: CATSRALGSSYEQYF. CDR3 nucleotide sequence: TGTGCCACCAGCAGAGCCTTGGGGTCCTCCTACGAGCAGTACTTC. The V and J genes are TRBV15 and TRBJ2-7; D unresolved. The germline CDR1 and CDR2 sequences are LNHNV and YYDKDF (reference sequence). The CDR3 has 15 residues. V was trimmed by 1 base and J by 0 bases, leaving 10 bases between them.

Many counts were recorded for this clonotype. The chain is built from TRBV7-2 and TRBJ2-2; possible D gene TRBD2, 5 bases. The CDR3 sequence is 15 residues long. CDR1 and CDR2 (germline): SGHTA, FQGNSA. The V and J ends lost 5 bases and 1 base respectively, with 11 bases between them. The CDR3 loop reads CASSHSAGNTGELFF. CDR3 DNA: TGTGCCAGCAGCCATTCGGCGGGGAACACCGGGGAGCTGTTTTTT.

The DNA for the CDR3 is TGCGCCAGCAGCTTGGTCGAAGGAGCCCTCTACGAGCAGTACTTC. It specifies CASSLVEGALYEQYF. This chain connects TRBV5-1 to TRBJ2-7; no clear D. Germline lookup yields CDR1 SGHRS and CDR2 YFSETQ. This CDR3 comprises 15 residues. Trimming left V 0 bases short and J 3 bases short, with 13 bases between.

This clonotype was found many times. The rearrangement links TRBV12-3 or TRBV12-4 to TRBJ2-7, with a tentative D call TRBD1 (6 bases). This CDR3 region has 14 residues. V was shortened by 7 bases and J by 2 bases, with 15 bases between the two germline ends. This chain's CDR3 is CASTLQGWAYEQYF. Here the CDR3 DNA reads TGTGCCAGCACCCTACAGGGTTGGGCCTACGAGCAGTACTTC.

This clonotype was found many times. V gene TRBV12-3 or TRBV12-4 combines with J gene TRBJ2-2, with 8 bases identical to TRBD1. CDR3 length equals 14 residues. The J segment lost 1 base and the V segment lost 7 bases, leaving 2 bases of the junction unmatched. Here the CDR3 DNA reads TGTGCCAGCACCGGGACAGGGAACACCGGGGAGCTGTTTTTT. As protein: CASTGTGNTGELFF.

This clonotype was observed many times. The J gene is TRBJ2-1, the V gene TRBV20-1, with D perhaps TRBD2 (6 bases). The V gene lost 0 bases and the J gene lost 5 bases, with 11 bases spanning the gap. The CDR3 totals 14 residues. Germline V gene data show CDR1 as DFQATT and CDR2 as SNEGSKA (reference sequence). The CDR3 region has the DNA TGCAGTGCTAGAGAGACTAGAAGCCACAATGAGCAGTTCTTC. Its protein product is CSARETRSHNEQFF.

The CDR3 spells CASSLAVGNIQYF. The CDR3 bases are TGTGCCAGCAGCCTAGCCGTGGGGAACATTCAGTACTTC. The rearrangement links TRBV11-3 to TRBJ2-4, with a tentative D call TRBD2 (5 bases). The CDR3 has 13 residues. Germline V lookup: CDR1 SGHNT, CDR2 YENEEA. Between the trimmed V and J ends, which lost 5 bases and 7 bases, there was a span of 12 bases.

This clonotype was seen only a few times. The chain carries TRBV29-1 and TRBJ2-2; the D gene is possibly TRBD2 (5 bases). Germline values: CDR1 SQVTM, CDR2 ANQGSEA. Trimming took off 5 bases at V and 8 bases at J, with 15 bases between the two ends. The CDR3 totals 13 residues. The CDR3 sequence is CSVSVDGGGELFF. The CDR3 region has the DNA TGCAGCGTTAGCGTGGACGGAGGAGGGGAGCTGTTTTTT.

The chain couples TRBV28 to TRBJ1-4; D is perhaps TRBD1 (6 bases). V gave up 8 bases and J gave up 8 bases, with 9 bases separating them. CDR1 MDHEN and CDR2 SYDVKM come from the germline V gene. The CDR3 extends over 11 amino acids. CDR3 residues: CASRTAEKLFF. The CDR3, as DNA: TGTGCCAGCCGGACAGCCGAAAAACTGTTTTTT.

CDR3 in amino acids: CASSFPGRLNTEAFF. For the CDR3, the DNA is TGTGCCAGCAGCTTCCCGGGACGGCTGAACACTGAAGCTTTCTTT. The J gene is TRBJ1-1, the V gene TRBV5-4, with D possibly TRBD1 on 5 matching bases. The CDR3 contains 15 residues. Germline assignment: CDR1 SGHNT and CDR2 YYREEE (reference sequence). The germline V and J ends were trimmed by 2 bases and 0 bases, with 11 bases remaining between them.

This clonotype showed up just a few times. The V and J genes are TRBV7-9 and TRBJ2-4, with D hard to call. Germline V gives CDR1 SEHNR, CDR2 FQNEAQ (reference sequence). This CDR3 is built from 16 residues. The V end was cut by 5 bases, the J end by 3 bases, with 17 bases between. The CDR3 bases are TGTGCCAGCAGCATCCTTTACCTAACGGACAAAAACATTCAGTACTTC. It translates to CASSILYLTDKNIQYF.

This clonotype was observed at least ten times. V is TRBV28 and J is TRBJ1-5; unclear D gene. This CDR3 spans 12 amino acids. Deletions cut 6 bases from V and 5 bases from J, with 8 bases between. CDR1 MDHEN and CDR2 SYDVKM come from the germline V gene. The CDR3 region has the DNA TGTGCCAGCAGGGAAATCGATCAGCCCCAGCATTTT. Translating gives CASREIDQPQHF.

The CDR3, as DNA: TGCAGTGCTAGTACCCTAGCGGGGAGCTACGAGCAGTACTTC. Translating gives CSASTLAGSYEQYF. The rearrangement uses TRBV20-1 and TRBJ2-7; 9 nucleotides match TRBD2. The V gene's germline CDR1 is DFQATT and CDR2 SNEGSKA (reference sequence). The CDR3 is 14 amino acids. Losses at the gene ends were 3 bases for V and 3 bases for J; bases not matched to a gene: 6.

To note about this clonotype: A read error may explain this, as a much larger clone is one base away. The chain recombines TRBV12-3 or TRBV12-4 with TRBJ2-6, with D maybe TRBD2 (5 bases). This CDR3 region has 18 residues. In DNA, the CDR3 is TGTGCCATCAGTTTAGCGCTGGGCGGAGGAGGAGGGGCCAACGTCCTGACTTTC. Residues: CAISLALGGGGGANVLTF.